The entry below describes one T cell receptor (beta chain). Its antigen is still unknown. J lost 2 bases, V lost 8 bases, and 6 bases had no gene match. The V gene's germline CDR1 is LNHDA and CDR2 SQIVND (reference sequence). This CDR3 is 13 amino acids long. The data belong to a study of CD8+CD57+ T cells in acquired aplastic anemia. Study-wide points: Overlapping CD8+ CDR3 repertoires of patients and controls contained about 27 shared sequences. CD8+ Simpson's diversity in patients was not significantly different from that in controls.

It was genomic DNA that served as the template for profiling TCR beta VDJ and CDR3. TCRdb recomputed calls from the reads with MiXCR, one row per CDR3 protein. The table lists around 190,000 distinct CDR3 sequences, roughly 50% of them singletons. The patients chosen for sequencing had shown expansion of CD8+CD57+ cells (detected by flow cytometry). A severe acquired aplastic anemia diagnosis applied to all patients. The source is a human donor with aplastic anemia. Sequenced material: sorted CD4+, CD8+, or CD8+CD57+ T cells (not recorded which) from PBMCs. The chain employs TRBV19 and TRBJ2-7, with 7 bases lining up with TRBD2. In DNA, the CDR3 is TGTGCCAGTCAGCGGGAACCCACCTACGAGCAGTACTTC. Translating gives CASQREPTYEQYF.